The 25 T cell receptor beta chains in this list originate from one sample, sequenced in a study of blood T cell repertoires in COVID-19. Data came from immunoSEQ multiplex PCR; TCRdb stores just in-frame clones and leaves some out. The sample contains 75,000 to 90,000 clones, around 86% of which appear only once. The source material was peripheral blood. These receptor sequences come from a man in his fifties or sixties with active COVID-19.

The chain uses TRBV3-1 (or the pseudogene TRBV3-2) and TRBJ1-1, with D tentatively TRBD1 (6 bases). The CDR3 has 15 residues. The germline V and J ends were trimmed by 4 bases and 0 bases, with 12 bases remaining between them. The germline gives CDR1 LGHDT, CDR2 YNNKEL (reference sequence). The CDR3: CASSPPKGVNTEAFF. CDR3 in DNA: TGTGCCAGCAGCCCCCCGAAGGGGGTGAACACTGAAGCTTTCTTT.

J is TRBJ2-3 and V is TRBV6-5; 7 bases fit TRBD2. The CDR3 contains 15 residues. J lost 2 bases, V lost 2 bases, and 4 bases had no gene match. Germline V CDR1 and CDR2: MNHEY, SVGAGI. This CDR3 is CASSYGRGITDTQYF. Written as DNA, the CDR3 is TGTGCCAGCAGTTACGGGCGGGGGATCACAGATACGCAGTATTTT.

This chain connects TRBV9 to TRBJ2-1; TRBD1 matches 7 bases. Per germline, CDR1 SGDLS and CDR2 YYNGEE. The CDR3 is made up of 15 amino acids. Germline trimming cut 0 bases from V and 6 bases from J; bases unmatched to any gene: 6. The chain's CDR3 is CASSVGQGVGNEQFF. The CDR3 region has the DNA TGTGCCAGCAGCGTAGGCCAGGGGGTAGGCAATGAGCAGTTCTTC.

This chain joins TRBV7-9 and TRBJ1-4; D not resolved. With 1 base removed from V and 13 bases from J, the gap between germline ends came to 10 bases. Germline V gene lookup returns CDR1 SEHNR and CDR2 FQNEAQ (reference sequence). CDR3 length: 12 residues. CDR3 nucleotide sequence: TGTGCCAGCAGCTTAGACCGGGGAGGACTGTTTTTT. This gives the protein CASSLDRGGLFF.

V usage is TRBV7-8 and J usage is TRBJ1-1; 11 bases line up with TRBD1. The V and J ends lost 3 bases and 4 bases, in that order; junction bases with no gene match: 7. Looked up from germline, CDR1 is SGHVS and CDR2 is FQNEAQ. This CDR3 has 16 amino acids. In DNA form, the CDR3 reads TGTGCCAGCAGCTTGGACAGGGGGCGCGGGATCACTGAAGCTTTCTTT. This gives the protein CASSLDRGRGITEAFF. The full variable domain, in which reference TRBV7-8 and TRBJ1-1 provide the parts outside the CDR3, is GAGVSQSPRYKVAKRGQDVALRCDPISGHVSLFWYQQALGQGPEFLTYFQNEAQLDKSGLPSDRFFAERPEGSVSTLKIQRTQQEDSAVYLCASSLDRGRGITEAFFGQGTRLTVV.

The CDR3 is CASSLDRALDEQFF. CDR3 DNA sequence: TGCGCCAGCAGCTTAGACAGGGCCTTAGATGAGCAGTTCTTC. The chain employs TRBV5-1 and TRBJ2-1; TRBD1 aligns across 7 bases. This CDR3 region has 14 residues. The germline gives CDR1 SGHRS, CDR2 YFSETQ. The J segment lost 8 bases and the V segment lost 2 bases, leaving 7 bases of the junction unmatched.

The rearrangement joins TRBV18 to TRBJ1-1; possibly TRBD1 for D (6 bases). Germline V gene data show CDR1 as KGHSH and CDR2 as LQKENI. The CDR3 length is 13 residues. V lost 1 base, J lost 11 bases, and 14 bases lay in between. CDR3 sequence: CASSPLQERGAFF. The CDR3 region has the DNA TGTGCCAGCTCACCACTCCAGGAAAGGGGGGCTTTCTTT.

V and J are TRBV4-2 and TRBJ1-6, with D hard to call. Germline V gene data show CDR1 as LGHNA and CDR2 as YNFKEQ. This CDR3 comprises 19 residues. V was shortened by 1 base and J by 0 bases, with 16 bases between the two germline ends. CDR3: CASSQVPPSQGSYNSPLHF. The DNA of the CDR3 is TGTGCCAGCAGCCAAGTGCCGCCTAGCCAAGGCTCCTATAATTCACCCCTCCACTTT.

CDR3 protein: CASSLRAVVSYEQYF. CDR3 DNA: TGTGCCAGCAGTTTGCGGGCAGTTGTTTCCTACGAGCAGTACTTC. The V and J genes are TRBV28 and TRBJ2-7; D perhaps matches TRBD2 (5 bases). Trimming removed 3 bases at V and 1 base at J, with 13 bases between. The CDR3 consists of 15 residues. Germline CDR1 and CDR2: MDHEN and SYDVKM.

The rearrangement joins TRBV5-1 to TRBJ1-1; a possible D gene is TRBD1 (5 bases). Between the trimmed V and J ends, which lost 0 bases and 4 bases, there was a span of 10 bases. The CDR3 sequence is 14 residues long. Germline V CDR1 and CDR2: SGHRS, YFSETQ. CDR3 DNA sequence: TGCGCCAGCAGCTTGGGGGGCGCGGCCACTGAAGCTTTCTTT. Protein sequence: CASSLGGAATEAFF.

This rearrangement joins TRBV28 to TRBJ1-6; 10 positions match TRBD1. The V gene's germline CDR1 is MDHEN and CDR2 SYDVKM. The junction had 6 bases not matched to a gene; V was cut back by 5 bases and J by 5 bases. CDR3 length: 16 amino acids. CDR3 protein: CASSPPTGGNNSPLHF. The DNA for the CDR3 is TGTGCCAGCAGTCCCCCGACAGGGGGCAATAATTCACCCCTCCACTTT.

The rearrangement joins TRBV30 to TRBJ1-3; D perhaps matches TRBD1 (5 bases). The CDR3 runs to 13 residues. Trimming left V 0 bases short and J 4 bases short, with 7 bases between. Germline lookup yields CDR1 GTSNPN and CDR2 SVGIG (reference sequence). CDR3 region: CAWSVTAGNTIYF. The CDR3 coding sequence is TGTGCCTGGAGTGTGACAGCAGGAAACACCATATATTTT.

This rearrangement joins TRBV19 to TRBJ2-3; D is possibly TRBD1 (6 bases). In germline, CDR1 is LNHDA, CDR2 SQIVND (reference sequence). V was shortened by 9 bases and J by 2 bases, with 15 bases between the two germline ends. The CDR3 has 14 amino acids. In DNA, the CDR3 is TGTGCCAGCACACCCAGGGGACCCACAGATACGCAGTATTTT. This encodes CASTPRGPTDTQYF.

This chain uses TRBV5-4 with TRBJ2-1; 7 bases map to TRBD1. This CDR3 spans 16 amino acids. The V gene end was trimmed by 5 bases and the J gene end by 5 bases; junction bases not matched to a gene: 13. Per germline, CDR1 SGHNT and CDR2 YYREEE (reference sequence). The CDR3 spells CASSPRDSVINNEQFF. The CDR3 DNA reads TGTGCCAGCAGTCCCCGGGACAGCGTCATCAACAATGAGCAGTTCTTC.

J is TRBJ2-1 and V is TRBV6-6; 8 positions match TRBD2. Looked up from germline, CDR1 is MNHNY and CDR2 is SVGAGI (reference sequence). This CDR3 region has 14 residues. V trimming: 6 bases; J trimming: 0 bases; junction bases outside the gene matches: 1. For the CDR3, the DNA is TGTGCCAGCAGCAGCGGGAGCTCCTACAATGAGCAGTTCTTC. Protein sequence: CASSSGSSYNEQFF.

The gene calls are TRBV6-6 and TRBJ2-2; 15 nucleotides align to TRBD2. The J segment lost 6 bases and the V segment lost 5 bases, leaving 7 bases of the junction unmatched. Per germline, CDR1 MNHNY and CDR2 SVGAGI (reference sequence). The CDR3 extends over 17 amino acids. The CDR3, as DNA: TGTGCCAGCAGTCGATGGACTAGCGGGGGGGCTTCCGGGGAGCTGTTTTTT. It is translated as CASSRWTSGGASGELFF.

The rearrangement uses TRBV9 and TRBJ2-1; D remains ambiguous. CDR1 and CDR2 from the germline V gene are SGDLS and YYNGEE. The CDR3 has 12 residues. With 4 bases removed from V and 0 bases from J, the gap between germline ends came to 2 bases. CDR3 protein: CASSLSYNEQFF. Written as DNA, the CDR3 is TGTGCCAGCAGCCTCTCCTACAATGAGCAGTTCTTC. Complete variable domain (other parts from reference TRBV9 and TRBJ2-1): DSGVTQTPKHLITATGQRVTLRCSPRSGDLSVYWYQQSLDQGLQFLIQYYNGEERAKGNILERFSAQQFPDLHSELNLSSLELGDSALYFCASSLSYNEQFFGPGTRLTVL.

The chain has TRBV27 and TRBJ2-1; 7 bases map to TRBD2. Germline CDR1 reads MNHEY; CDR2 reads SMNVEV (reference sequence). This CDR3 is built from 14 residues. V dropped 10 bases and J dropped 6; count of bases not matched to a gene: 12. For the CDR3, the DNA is TGTGCCACCGACTGGGGCGGGGGAGTCAATGAGCAGTTCTTC. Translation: CATDWGGGVNEQFF.

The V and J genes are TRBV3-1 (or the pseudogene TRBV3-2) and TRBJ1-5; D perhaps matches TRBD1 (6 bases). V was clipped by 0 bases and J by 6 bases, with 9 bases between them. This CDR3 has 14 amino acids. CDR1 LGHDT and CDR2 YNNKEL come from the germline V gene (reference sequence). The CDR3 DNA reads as TGTGCCAGCAGCCAAGATAGCAGGGGTCAGCCCCAGCATTTT. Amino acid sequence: CASSQDSRGQPQHF.

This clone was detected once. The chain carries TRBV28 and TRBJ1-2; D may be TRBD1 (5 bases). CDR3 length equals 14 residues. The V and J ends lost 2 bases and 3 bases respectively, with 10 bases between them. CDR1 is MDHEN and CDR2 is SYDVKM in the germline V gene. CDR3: CASSLQGSDYGYTF. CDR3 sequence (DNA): TGTGCCAGCAGTTTACAGGGTTCGGACTATGGCTACACCTTC.

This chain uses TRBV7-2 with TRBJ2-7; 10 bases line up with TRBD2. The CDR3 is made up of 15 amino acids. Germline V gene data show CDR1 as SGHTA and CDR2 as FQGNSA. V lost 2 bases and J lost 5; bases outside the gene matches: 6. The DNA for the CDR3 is TGTGCCAGCAGCTTATCTAGCGGGGGTTATGACGAGCAGTACTTC. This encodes CASSLSSGGYDEQYF.

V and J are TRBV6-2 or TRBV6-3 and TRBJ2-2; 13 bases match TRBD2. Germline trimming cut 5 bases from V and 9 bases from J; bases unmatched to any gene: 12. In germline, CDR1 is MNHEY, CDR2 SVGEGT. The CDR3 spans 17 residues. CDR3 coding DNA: TGTGCCAGCAGTACGGATCGGACTAGCGGGAGAGTTAGGGAGCTGTTTTTT. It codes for CASSTDRTSGRVRELFF.

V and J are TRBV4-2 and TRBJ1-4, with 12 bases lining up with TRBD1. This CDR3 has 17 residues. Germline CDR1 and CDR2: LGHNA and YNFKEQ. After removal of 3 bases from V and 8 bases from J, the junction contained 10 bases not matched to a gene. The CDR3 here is CASSQTGTGGDGEKLFF. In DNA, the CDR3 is TGTGCCAGCAGCCAGACCGGGACAGGGGGCGACGGGGAAAAACTGTTTTTT.

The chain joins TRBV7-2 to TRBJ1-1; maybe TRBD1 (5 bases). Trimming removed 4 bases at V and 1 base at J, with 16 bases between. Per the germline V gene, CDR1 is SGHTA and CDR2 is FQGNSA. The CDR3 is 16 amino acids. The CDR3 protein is CASSSFPRGKNTEAFF. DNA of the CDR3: TGTGCCAGCAGCTCCTTTCCTAGGGGTAAGAACACTGAAGCTTTCTTT.

CDR3 protein: CASSGHRVRNYGYTF. The CDR3 DNA reads TGTGCCAGCAGCGGACACAGGGTTAGGAACTATGGCTACACCTTC. This chain links TRBV9 with TRBJ1-2, with D possibly being TRBD1 (6 bases). The length of the CDR3 is 15 residues. The germline V gene encodes CDR1 SGDLS and CDR2 YYNGEE. With 3 bases removed from V and 2 bases from J, the gap between germline ends came to 14 bases.